The T cell receptor beta chain described here comes from a study of blood T cell repertoires in COVID-19. Looking at the study overall: Samples of COVID-19 (acute and convalescent) were obtained from the United States, Italy and Spain. In each case, the material was cDNA or gDNA derived from T cells, B-cell-depleted T cells, or PBMCs.

In the original processing: From reference gene primer amplification, estimates of nucleated cell counts were derived. TCRdb's copy holds only in-frame clones and misses some; the assay was immunoSEQ multiplex PCR. For V, J and clone size, that table is used; D and trimming come from the DNA. Of roughly 220,000 clones detected, approximately 90% appear once; the ten largest clones hold around 2%. This CDR3 comprises 21 residues. The chain uses TRBV1 and TRBJ2-1; the table's D call, TRBD2, has no DNA check behind it. TRBV1 is classified as a pseudogene. Specimen: peripheral blood. The TCR was taken from a man younger than 40 who had recovered from COVID-19. The CDR3 here is CTSSQGLAGGDHRVRDNEQFF. The CDR3 bases are TGCACCAGCAGCCAGGGACTAGCGGGGGGGGACCACAGAGTAAGGGACAATGAGCAGTTCTTC.